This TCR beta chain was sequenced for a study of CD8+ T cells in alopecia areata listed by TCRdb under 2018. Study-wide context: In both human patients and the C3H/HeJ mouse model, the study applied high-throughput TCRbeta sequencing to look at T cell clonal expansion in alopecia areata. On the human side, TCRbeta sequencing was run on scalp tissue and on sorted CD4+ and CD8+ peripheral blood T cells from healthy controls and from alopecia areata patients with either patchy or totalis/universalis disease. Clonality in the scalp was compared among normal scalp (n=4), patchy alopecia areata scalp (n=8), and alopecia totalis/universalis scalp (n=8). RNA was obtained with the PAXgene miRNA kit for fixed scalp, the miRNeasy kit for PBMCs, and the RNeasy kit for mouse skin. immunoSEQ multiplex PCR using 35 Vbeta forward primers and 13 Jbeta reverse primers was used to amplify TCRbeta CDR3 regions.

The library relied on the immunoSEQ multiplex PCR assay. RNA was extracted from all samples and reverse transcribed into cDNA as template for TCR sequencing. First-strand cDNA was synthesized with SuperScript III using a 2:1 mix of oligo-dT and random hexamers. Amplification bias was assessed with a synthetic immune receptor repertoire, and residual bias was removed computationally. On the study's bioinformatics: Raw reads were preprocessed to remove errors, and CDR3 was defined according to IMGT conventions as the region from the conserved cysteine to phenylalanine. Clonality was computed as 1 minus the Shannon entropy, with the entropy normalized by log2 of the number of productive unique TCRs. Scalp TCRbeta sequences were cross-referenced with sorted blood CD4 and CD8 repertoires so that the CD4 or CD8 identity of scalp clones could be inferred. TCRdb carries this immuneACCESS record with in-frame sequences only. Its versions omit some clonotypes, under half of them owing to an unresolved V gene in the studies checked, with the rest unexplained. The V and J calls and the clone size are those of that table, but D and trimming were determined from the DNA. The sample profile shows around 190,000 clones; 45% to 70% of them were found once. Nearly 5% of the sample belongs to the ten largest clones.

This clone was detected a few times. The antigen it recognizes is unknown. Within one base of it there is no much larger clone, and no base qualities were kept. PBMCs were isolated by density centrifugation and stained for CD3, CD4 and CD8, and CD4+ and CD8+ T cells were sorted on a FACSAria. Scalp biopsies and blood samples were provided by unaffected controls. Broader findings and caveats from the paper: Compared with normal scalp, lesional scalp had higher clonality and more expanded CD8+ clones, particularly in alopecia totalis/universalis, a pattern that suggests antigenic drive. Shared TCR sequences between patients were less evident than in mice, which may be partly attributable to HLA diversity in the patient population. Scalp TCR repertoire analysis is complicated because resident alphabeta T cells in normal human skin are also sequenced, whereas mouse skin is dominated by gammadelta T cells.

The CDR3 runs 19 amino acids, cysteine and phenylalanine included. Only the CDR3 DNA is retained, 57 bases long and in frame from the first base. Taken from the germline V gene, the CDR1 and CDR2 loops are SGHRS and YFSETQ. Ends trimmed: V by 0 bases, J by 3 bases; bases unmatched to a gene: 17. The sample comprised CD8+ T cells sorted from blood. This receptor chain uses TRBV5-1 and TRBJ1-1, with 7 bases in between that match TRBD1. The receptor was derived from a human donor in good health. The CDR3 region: CASSLAEEGAYLEDTEAFF. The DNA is TGCGCCAGCAGCTTGGCCGAGGAGGGGGCTTATTTGGAGGACACTGAAGCTTTCTTT.